Sequencing of this T cell receptor beta chain was carried out in a study of blood T cells in healthy people across ages. The CDR3 is 14 amino acids. The ends lost 4 bases at V and 4 bases at J; junction bases unmatched: 4. Germline V lookup: CDR1 ENHRY, CDR2 SYGVKD. Study results and caveats: Across the age range, TCR beta diversity per million T cells fell in a roughly linear way.

Every sample had a minimum of 6.5 million PBMCs isolated. On this clonotype itself: What it binds is not known.

Through a sample-barcoded 5' primer and a J-beta primer mix, a second PCR was run for roughly 6 to 11 cycles. Via MiXCR, TCRdb re-called the 5' RACE reads, giving one row per CDR3 protein. The sample lists 1.5 million to 2 million distinct CDR3 sequences, roughly 30% seen once, with more than 6% in the top ten. The chain has TRBV10-3 and TRBJ1-2; 9 bases fit TRBD1. The material sequenced was blood. This TCR was recovered from a woman aged 30 to 39 in good health. The CDR3 reads CAISGGTGSYGYTF. The CDR3 coding sequence is TGTGCCATCAGTGGGGGGACAGGGAGCTATGGCTACACCTTC.